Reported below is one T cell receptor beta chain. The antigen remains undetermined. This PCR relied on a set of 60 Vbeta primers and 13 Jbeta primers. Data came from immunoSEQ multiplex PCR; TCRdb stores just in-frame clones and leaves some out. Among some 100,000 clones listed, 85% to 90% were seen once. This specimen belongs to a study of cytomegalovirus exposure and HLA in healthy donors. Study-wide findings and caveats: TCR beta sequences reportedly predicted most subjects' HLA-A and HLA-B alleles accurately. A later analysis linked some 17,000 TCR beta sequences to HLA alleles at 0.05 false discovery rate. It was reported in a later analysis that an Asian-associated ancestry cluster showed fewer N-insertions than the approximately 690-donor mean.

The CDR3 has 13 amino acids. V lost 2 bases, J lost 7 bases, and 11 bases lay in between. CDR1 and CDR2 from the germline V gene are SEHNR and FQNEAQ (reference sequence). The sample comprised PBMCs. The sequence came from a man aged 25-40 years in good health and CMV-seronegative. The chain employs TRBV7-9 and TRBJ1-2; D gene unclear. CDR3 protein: CASSLMDSGGYTF. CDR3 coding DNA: TGTGCCAGCAGCTTAATGGATTCGGGTGGCTACACCTTC.